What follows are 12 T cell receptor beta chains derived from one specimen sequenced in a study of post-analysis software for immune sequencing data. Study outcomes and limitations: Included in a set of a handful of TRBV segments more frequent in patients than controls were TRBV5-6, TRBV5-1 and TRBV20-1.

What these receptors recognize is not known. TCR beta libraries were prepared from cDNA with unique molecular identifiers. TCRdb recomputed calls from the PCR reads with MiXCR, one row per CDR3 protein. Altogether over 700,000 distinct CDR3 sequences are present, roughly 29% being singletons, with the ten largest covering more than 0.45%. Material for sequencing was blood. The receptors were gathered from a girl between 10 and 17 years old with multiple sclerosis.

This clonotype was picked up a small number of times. For the CDR3, the DNA is TGCAGTGCTAGTAACGGGGACAGTGGCTACACCTTC. Translated, it gives CSASNGDSGYTF. The chain joins TRBV20-1 to TRBJ1-2; 7 bases align to TRBD1. With 3 bases clipped from V and 7 bases from J, the junction kept 5 bases outside the gene matches. The germline gives CDR1 DFQATT, CDR2 SNEGSKA (reference sequence). The CDR3 consists of 12 residues.

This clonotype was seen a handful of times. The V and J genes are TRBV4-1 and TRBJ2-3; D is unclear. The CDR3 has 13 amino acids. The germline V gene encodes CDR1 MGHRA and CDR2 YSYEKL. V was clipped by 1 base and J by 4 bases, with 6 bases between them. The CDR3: CASSQGWADTQYF. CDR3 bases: TGCGCCAGCAGCCAAGGGTGGGCAGATACGCAGTATTTT.

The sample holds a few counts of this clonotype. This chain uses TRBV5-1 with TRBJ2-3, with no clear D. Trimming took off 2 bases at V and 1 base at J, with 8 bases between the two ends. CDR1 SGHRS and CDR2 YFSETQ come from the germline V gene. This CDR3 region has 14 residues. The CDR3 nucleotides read TGCGCCAGCAGCTTTTATGGGGGCACAGATACGCAGTATTTT. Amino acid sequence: CASSFYGGTDTQYF.

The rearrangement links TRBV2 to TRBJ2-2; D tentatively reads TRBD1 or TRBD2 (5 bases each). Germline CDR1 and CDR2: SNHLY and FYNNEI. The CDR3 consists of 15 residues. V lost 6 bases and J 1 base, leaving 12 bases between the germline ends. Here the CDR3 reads CASRAPGLNTGELFF. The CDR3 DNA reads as TGTGCCAGCAGAGCTCCGGGGCTGAACACCGGGGAGCTGTTTTTT.

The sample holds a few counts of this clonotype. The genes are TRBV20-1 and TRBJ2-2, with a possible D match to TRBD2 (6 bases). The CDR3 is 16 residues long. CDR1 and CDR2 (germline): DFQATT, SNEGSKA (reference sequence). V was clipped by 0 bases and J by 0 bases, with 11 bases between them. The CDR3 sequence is CSARDIREANTGELFF. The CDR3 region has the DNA TGCAGTGCTAGAGATATAAGGGAGGCGAACACCGGGGAGCTGTTTTTT.

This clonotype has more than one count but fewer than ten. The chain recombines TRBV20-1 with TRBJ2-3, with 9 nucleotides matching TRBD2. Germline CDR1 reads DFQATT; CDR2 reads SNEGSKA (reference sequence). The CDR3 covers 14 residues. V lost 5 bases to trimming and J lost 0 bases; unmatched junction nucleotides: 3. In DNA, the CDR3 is TGCAGTGCTTTAGCGGGGGCTAGCACAGATACGCAGTATTTT. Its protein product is CSALAGASTDTQYF.

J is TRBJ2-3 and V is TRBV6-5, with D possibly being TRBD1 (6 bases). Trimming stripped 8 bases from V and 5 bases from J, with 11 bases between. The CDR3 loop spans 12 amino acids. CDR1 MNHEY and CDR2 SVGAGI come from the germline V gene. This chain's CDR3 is CASSSQGDTQYF. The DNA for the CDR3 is TGTGCCAGCTCGTCACAGGGAGATACGCAGTATTTT.

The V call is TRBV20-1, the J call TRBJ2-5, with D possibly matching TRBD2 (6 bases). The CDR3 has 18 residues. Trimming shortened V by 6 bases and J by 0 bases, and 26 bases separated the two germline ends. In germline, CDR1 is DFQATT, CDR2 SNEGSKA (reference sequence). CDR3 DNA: TGCAGTGCCCTTAGCGCTAGCGCGAGGAAAATTGACCAAGAGACCCAGTACTTC. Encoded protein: CSALSASARKIDQETQYF.

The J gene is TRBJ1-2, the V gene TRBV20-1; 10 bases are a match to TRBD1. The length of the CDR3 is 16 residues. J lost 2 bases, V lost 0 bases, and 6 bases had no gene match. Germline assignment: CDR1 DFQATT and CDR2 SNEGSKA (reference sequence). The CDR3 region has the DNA TGCAGTGCTAGAGATCCGGGACAGGGGTGGAACTATGGCTACACCTTC. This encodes CSARDPGQGWNYGYTF.

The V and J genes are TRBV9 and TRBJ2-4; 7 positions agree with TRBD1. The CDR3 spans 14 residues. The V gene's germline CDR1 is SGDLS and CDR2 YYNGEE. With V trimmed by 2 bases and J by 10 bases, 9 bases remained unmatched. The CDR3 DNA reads TGTGCCAGCAGCGTCGATGGGACAGCCCCGATTCAGTACTTC. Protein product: CASSVDGTAPIQYF. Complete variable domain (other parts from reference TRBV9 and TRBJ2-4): DSGVTQTPKHLITATGQRVTLRCSPRSGDLSVYWYQQSLDQGLQFLIQYYNGEERAKGNILERFSAQQFPDLHSELNLSSLELGDSALYFCASSVDGTAPIQYFGAGTRLSVL.

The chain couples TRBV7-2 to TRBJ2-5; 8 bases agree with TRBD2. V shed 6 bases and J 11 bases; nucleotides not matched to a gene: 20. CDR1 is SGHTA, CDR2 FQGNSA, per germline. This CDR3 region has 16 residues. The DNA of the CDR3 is TGTGCCAGCAGTCCGCAACAGGCGGGGGGTAGGGATGAGCAGTACTTC. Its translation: CASSPQQAGGRDEQYF.

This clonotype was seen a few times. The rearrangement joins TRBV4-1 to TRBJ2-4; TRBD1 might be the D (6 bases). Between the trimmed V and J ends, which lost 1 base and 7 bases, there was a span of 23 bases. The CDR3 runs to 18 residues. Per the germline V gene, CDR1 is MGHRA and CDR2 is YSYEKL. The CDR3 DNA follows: TGCGCCAGCAGCCAAGTGACAGGCGAATCCCTGCCAAGGAACATTCAGTACTTC. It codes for CASSQVTGESLPRNIQYF.